This TCR beta chain was identified in a study of shared clonotypes between healthy human individuals. Study information: Aged between 18 and 49, the donors were two women and three men. Per-donor plates numbered three CD4 naive, three CD4 memory, two CD8 naive and one CD8 memory.

Profiled with immunoSEQ multiplex PCR; TCRdb holds only in-frame clones, not every one. This sample has 2.5 million or so clones, with roughly 92% found just once. This clone has more than one count but fewer than ten. At one boundary the junction diverges from the germline segment, which might be a read error. CDR1 and CDR2 from the germline V gene are SSHAT and FNYEAQ (reference sequence). The CDR3 has 13 residues. The source of this sequence is a man aged 18 to 29 in good health. The V gene is TRBV7-7, the J gene TRBJ2-4; the D gene could be TRBD1 or TRBD2 (6 bases each). Sequences were obtained from naive CD4+ T cells sorted from blood. Subset denoted: CD45RA+ positively selected. The CDR3: CASSKQGGDIQYF. CDR3 in DNA: TGTGCTAGCAGCAAACAGGGAGGTGACATTCAGTACTTC.